A selection of T cell receptor beta chains follows, all from one sample in a study of shared clonotypes between healthy human individuals. Here immunoSEQ multiplex PCR was the method, and the copy in TCRdb shows in-frame clones only, minus some. The table lists more than 2,000,000 clones, 85% to 95% of them singletons. The sequenced material came from naive CD4+ T cells from PBMCs. The receptors were sampled from a man aged 18 to 29 in good health. Some clones in this sample may be carry-over from other donors' samples. Both conserved end residues are part of each CDR3. Fields, in order: CDR3 length, D gene, V gene, clone size, J gene, CDR3 protein, CDR3 DNA. D genes are given only for firm matches. The size entry is marked missing in some rows and otherwise reads once, few, many or a size class.

17	TRBD1	TRBV19	-	TRBJ1-1	CASSFFPATGKNTEAFF	TGTGCCAGTAGTTTTTTCCCCGCGACAGGGAAGAACACTGAAGCTTTCTTT
14	-	TRBV28	-	TRBJ2-7	CASSTLGAPYEQYF	TGTGCCAGCAGTACTTTGGGTGCTCCCTACGAGCAGTACTTC
16	-	TRBV5-5	-	TRBJ2-2	CASSLDIRRGTGELFF	TGTGCCAGCAGCTTGGATATTAGGCGGGGCACCGGGGAGCTGTTTTTT
16	-	TRBV28	once	TRBJ2-7	CASSSQGTSLTCEQYF	TGTGCCAGCAGTTCGCAGGGGACCAGCCTCACATGCGAGCAGTACTTC
13	-	TRBV19	-	TRBJ1-2	CASTKGQPYGYTF	TGTGCCAGTACTAAAGGACAGCCTTACGGCTACACCTTC
12	-	TRBV6-5	-	TRBJ1-2	CASKRGNYGYTF	TGTGCCAGCAAAAGGGGGAACTATGGCTACACCTTC
15	-	TRBV7-3	-	TRBJ2-1	CASSRTGTPYNEQFF	TGTGCCAGCAGCCGAACAGGGACCCCCTACAATGAGCAGTTCTTC
13	-	TRBV7-3	once	TRBJ2-1	CASSSGGANEQFF	TGTGCCAGCAGCTCCGGTGGGGCGAATGAGCAGTTCTTC
14	-	TRBV7-6	-	TRBJ1-5	CASSLGQKNQPQHF	TGTGCCAGCAGCTTAGGACAGAAAAATCAGCCCCAGCATTTT
13	TRBD1	TRBV7-3	-	TRBJ1-1	CASSPTGTAEAFF	TGTGCCAGCAGCCCCACCGGGACAGCTGAAGCTTTCTTT
15	-	TRBV28	-	TRBJ1-4	CASSSGGEGAEKLFF	TGTGCCAGCAGCTCAGGAGGGGAAGGCGCGGAAAAACTGTTTTTT
14	-	TRBV29-1	-	TRBJ2-5	CSVEDRVLGWTQYF	TGCAGCGTTGAAGACAGGGTCCTGGGGTGGACCCAGTACTTC
16	-	TRBV4-1	-	TRBJ1-4	CASSQDGSGLGEKLFF	TGCGCCAGCAGCCAAGATGGTTCAGGGCTGGGTGAAAAACTGTTTTTT